This is a list of T cell receptor beta chains from one sample in a study of T cells in Graves' hyperthyroidism and ophthalmopathy. TCRdb fed the multiplex PCR reads into MiXCR, producing one record per CDR3 protein. There are 500,000 to 750,000 distinct CDR3 sequences in the sample; 15% to 19% occur only once, and 6.5% to 8% lies in the top ten. The source material was blood. All receptors derive from a woman aged 25 to 39 with Graves' hyperthyroidism. Each CDR3 is given without its conserved first and last residue.

V,J,CDR3
TRBV2,TRBJ1-5,ASSGPARAQH
TRBV7-9,TRBJ2-3,ASSPSRDTQY
TRBV2,TRBJ1-1,ASSDPRSSGNTEAF
TRBV27,TRBJ1-1,ASSASRVTEAF
TRBV5-1,TRBJ2-6,ASSLGSGANVLT
TRBV20-1,TRBJ1-3,SAQGPGGNTIY
TRBV5-1,TRBJ2-7,ASSGTGPYEQY
TRBV20-1,TRBJ2-3,SAPSGSGVTDTQY
TRBV28,TRBJ2-7,ASSPSGTISSYEQY
TRBV18,TRBJ1-1,ASSEATGNTEAF
TRBV7-3,TRBJ2-3,ASSPGLGVVDTQY
TRBV25-1,TRBJ1-1,ASSGPGFHTEAF
TRBV29-1,TRBJ2-1,SVTGTANNEQF
TRBV6-2/TRBV6-3,TRBJ2-2,ARRDRNTGELF
TRBV18,TRBJ2-6,ASSPPRQGGISGANVLT
TRBV3-1,TRBJ2-7,ASSQVAGTNTYEQY
TRBV7-9,TRBJ2-7,ASRPGAGANSYEQY
TRBV4-2,TRBJ2-1,ASSQVVYRASHNEQF
TRBV13,TRBJ2-7,ASRGLAGGHEQY
TRBV19,TRBJ1-1,ASKKGAGGILAPEAF
TRBV12-3/TRBV12-4,TRBJ2-7,ASSDVAGGFRPYEQY
TRBV30,TRBJ1-5,AWSRSGPGPSQPQH
TRBV20-1,TRBJ2-7,SARVPGLAFYEQY
TRBV3-1,TRBJ1-1,ASSQHARYTEAF
TRBV20-1,TRBJ2-3,SASGAFGTGRTDTQY
TRBV3-1,TRBJ2-7,ASSQGRYEQY
TRBV10-3,TRBJ2-5,AISDTNLGETQY
TRBV15,TRBJ2-7,ASSTRAGDEQY